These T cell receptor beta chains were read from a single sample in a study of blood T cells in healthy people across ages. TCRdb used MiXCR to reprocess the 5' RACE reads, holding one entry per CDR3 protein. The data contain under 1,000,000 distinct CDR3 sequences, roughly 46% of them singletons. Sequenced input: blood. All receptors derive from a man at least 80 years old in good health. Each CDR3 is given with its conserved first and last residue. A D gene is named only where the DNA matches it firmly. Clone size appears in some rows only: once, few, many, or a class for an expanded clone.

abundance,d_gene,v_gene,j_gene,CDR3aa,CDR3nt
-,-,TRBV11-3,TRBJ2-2,CASRKGNTGELFF,TGTGCCAGCAGGAAAGGGAACACCGGGGAGCTGTTTTTT
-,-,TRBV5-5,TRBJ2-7,CASRLGRRGGSEQYF,TGTGCCAGCAGGTTGGGGCGGAGGGGAGGTTCCGAGCAGTACTTC
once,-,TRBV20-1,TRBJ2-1,CSARDQTYVEQFF,TGCAGTGCTAGAGATCAGACTTACGTAGAGCAGTTCTTC
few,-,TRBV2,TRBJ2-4,CASQDLTELQNIQYF,TGTGCCAGCCAGGACTTGACCGAACTCCAAAACATTCAGTACTTC
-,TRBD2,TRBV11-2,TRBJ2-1,CVSSSGTSGTLGDNEQFF,TGTGTCAGCAGCTCCGGGACTAGCGGTACTCTGGGAGACAATGAGCAGTTCTTC
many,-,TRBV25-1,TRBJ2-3,CASSDWTSTDTQYF,TGTGCCAGCAGTGACTGGACAAGCACAGATACGCAGTATTTT
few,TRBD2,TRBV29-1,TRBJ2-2,CSVLSPTSGYLTGELFF,TGCAGCGTTCTTTCCCCCACTAGCGGGTACCTCACCGGGGAGCTGTTTTTT
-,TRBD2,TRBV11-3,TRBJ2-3,CASSLSLAGLTDAQYF,TGTGCCAGCAGCTTATCACTAGCGGGGCTCACAGATGCGCAGTATTTT
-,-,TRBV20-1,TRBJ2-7,CSARTYDSYEQYF,TGCAGTGCTAGGACGTATGACTCCTACGAGCAGTACTTC
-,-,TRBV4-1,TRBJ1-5,CASSQVGRLSNQPQHF,TGCGCCAGCAGCCAAGTCGGTCGTCTTAGCAATCAGCCCCAGCATTTT
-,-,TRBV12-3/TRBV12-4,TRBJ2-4,CASSLENGGIDTYVQYF,TGTGCCAGCAGTTTAGAAAACGGCGGGATTGACACCTACGTGCAGTACTTC
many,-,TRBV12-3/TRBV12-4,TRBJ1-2,CASSMAGDGYTF,TGTGCCAGCAGCATGGCGGGGGATGGCTACACCTTC
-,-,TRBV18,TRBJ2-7,CASSQAIYEQYF,TGTGCCAGCTCCCAAGCCATTTACGAGCAGTACTTC
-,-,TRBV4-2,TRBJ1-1,CASSQDTGNEAFF,TGTGCCAGCAGCCAAGATACAGGGAATGAAGCTTTCTTT
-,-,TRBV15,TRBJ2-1,CATSRDNTGWDEQFF,TGTGCCACCAGCAGAGATAACACAGGGTGGGATGAGCAGTTCTTC
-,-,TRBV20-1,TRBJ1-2,CSSPEWDYGYTF,TGCAGTTCTCCAGAATGGGACTATGGCTACACCTTC
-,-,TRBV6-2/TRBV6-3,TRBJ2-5,CASEGLYLAPGHLQETQYF,TGTGCCAGCGAAGGGCTATACCTCGCTCCGGGACACCTCCAAGAGACCCAGTACTTC
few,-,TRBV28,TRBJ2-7,CASSLQGISYEQYF,TGTGCCAGCAGTCTCCAAGGGATCTCCTACGAGCAGTACTTC
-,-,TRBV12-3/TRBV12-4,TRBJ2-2,CASSLRQMNRNTGELFF,TGTGCCAGCAGTTTACGACAGATGAATCGGAACACCGGGGAGCTGTTTTTT
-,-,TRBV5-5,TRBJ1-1,CASSLWAEAFF,TGTGCCAGCAGCCTTTGGGCCGAAGCTTTCTTT
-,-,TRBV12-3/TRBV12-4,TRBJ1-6,CASSPRGYNSPLHF,TGTGCCAGCAGCCCCAGGGGCTATAATTCACCCCTCCACTTT
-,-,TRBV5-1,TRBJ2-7,CASSTGDHSYEQYF,TGCGCCAGCAGCACGGGGGACCACTCCTACGAGCAGTACTTC
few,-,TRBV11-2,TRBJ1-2,CASSLVVANYGYTF,TGTGCCAGCAGCTTAGTCGTAGCTAACTATGGCTACACCTTC
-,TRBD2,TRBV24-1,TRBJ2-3,CATSGNLAEQYF,TGTGCCACCAGTGGGAATCTAGCGGAGCAGTATTTT
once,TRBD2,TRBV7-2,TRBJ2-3,CASSLSPSGTVDTQYF,TGTGCCAGCAGCTTAAGTCCTAGCGGGACGGTAGATACGCAGTATTTT
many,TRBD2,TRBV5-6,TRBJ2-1,CASSFIAGGPPEQFF,TGTGCCAGCAGCTTCATAGCGGGAGGGCCCCCCGAGCAGTTCTTC
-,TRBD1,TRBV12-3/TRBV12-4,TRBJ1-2,CASRLGQELGGYTF,TGTGCCAGCAGGCTGGGACAGGAACTAGGTGGCTACACCTTC
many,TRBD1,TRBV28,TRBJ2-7,CASSPHGTDYEQYF,TGTGCCAGCAGTCCCCATGGGACAGATTACGAGCAGTACTTC
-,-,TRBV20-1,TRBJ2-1,CSARSTSSYNEQFF,TGCAGTGCTAGGTCGACTAGCTCCTACAATGAGCAGTTCTTC
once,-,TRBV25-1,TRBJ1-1,CASSEYFSSDRLNTEAFF,TGTGCCAGCAGTGAATATTTTAGCAGCGACAGGTTGAACACTGAAGCTTTCTTT
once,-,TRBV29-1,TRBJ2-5,CSVDRAEETQYF,TGCAGCGTCGACCGGGCCGAGGAGACCCAGTACTTC
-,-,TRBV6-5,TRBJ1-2,CASRSDGANYGYTF,TGTGCCAGCAGAAGCGACGGAGCTAACTATGGCTACACCTTC
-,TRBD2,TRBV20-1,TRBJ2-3,CSARDLRREADTQYF,TGCAGTGCTAGAGATCTTCGGCGGGAGGCAGATACGCAGTATTTT
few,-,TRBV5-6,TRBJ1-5,CASSLREDQPQHF,TGTGCCAGCAGCTTACGGGAAGATCAGCCCCAGCATTTT
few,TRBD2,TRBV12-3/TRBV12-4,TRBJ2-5,CASSFSSGAQETQYF,TGTGCCAGCAGTTTTTCCAGCGGGGCACAAGAGACCCAGTACTTC
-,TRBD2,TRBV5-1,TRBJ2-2,CASTSGTSGTTGELFF,TGCGCCAGCACCTCGGGGACTAGCGGTACCACCGGGGAGCTGTTTTTT
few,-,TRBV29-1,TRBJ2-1,CSVDVLPTGNEQFF,TGCAGCGTTGACGTACTCCCGACGGGGAATGAGCAGTTCTTC
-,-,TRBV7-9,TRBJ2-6,CASRVNVTGANVLTF,TGTGCCAGCAGAGTTAACGTAACTGGGGCCAACGTCCTGACTTTC
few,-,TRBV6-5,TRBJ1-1,CASSYIGGAATEAFF,TGTGCCAGCAGTTACATTGGGGGGGCGGCCACTGAAGCTTTCTTT
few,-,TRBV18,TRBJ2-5,CASSPQGRGIGTQYF,TGTGCCAGCTCACCCCAGGGACGGGGAATAGGGACCCAGTACTTC
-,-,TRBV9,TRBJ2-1,CASSVSTGSYNEQFF,TGTGCCAGCAGCGTCTCTACGGGATCCTACAATGAGCAGTTCTTC
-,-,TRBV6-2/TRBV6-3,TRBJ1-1,CASSHSEGIPEAFF,TGTGCCAGCAGCCACTCAGAGGGTATCCCTGAAGCTTTCTTT
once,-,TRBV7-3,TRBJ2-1,CASSLSRSGDYNEQFF,TGTGCCAGCAGCTTAAGTCGTAGCGGAGACTACAATGAGCAGTTCTTC
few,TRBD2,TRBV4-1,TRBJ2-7,CASSQEASAGLASHEQYF,TGCGCCAGCAGCCAAGAAGCAAGTGCCGGACTAGCGAGTCACGAGCAGTACTTC
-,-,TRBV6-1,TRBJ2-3,CASSGQGGTDTQYF,TGTGCCAGCAGTGGTCAGGGTGGCACAGATACGCAGTATTTT
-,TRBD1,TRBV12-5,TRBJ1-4,CASGSRTGGTEKLFF,TGTGCTAGTGGTTCGAGGACAGGGGGCACTGAAAAACTGTTTTTT
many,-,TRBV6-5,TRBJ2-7,CASSLDRITYEQYF,TGTGCCAGCAGCCTCGACAGGATTACCTACGAGCAGTACTTC